These T cell receptor beta chains were read from a single sample in a study of CD8 T cells in ankylosing spondylitis. MiXCR, run by TCRdb on the 5' RACE reads, gives a single entry per CDR3 protein. The table includes more than 400,000 distinct CDR3 sequences, roughly 5.3% detected once. Sample: blood, either unsorted or a sorted T cell fraction (not recorded which). Receptor source: a male donor with ankylosing spondylitis. Each CDR3 is given with its conserved first and last residue. A D gene is named only where the DNA matches it firmly. For some rows the clone size is stated as once, few or many, or as a class when expanded; others skip it.

>TRBV20-1|.|many|TRBJ2-7
TGCAGTGCTAGGGGCGTAACGGGCGGCTACGAGCAGTACTTC
CSARGVTGGYEQYF
>TRBV6-2/TRBV6-3|.|many|TRBJ2-2
TGTGCCAGCAGTTACAGTACGGCGGGCACCGGGGAGCTGTTTTTT
CASSYSTAGTGELFF
>TRBV27|.|many|TRBJ2-7
TGTGCCAGCAGTGCGGGACTCCAGCCCTACGAGCAGTACTTC
CASSAGLQPYEQYF
>TRBV27|.|many|TRBJ1-5
TGTGCCAGCAGTTTTAGGGGCCGCCAGCCCCAGCATTTT
CASSFRGRQPQHF
>TRBV30|.|.|TRBJ2-5
TGTGCCTGGAGTAATGCCTGGGAGACCCAGTACTTC
CAWSNAWETQYF
>TRBV11-2|.|many|TRBJ2-4
TGTGCCAGCAGCTTAGTAGGGTTCGACAGCTCGGGTTATGACATTCAGTACTTC
CASSLVGFDSSGYDIQYF
>TRBV3-1|.|few|TRBJ1-1
TGTGCCAGCAGCCAAGATCTTAGGTGGGCTTTCTTT
CASSQDLRWAFF
>TRBV28|.|many|TRBJ1-1
TGTGCCAGCAGTCTCACCAGGGAGAACACTGAAGCTTTCTTT
CASSLTRENTEAFF
>TRBV2|.|few|TRBJ2-3
TGTGCCAGCCGCTTCTATGGAGATACGCAGTATTTT
CASRFYGDTQYF
>TRBV6-1|.|.|TRBJ2-1
TGTGCCAGCAGCCCTATTAGGGACGCTAGCTCCTACAATGAGCAGTTCTTC
CASSPIRDASSYNEQFF
>TRBV20-1|TRBD1|many|TRBJ1-5
TGCAGTGCTACCTTAGGGACAGGGAGTCAGCCCCAGCATTTT
CSATLGTGSQPQHF
>TRBV28|.|few|TRBJ1-5
TGTGCCAGCGGGAGACTGAATCAGCCCCAGCATTTT
CASGRLNQPQHF
>TRBV20-1|.|few|TRBJ2-7
TGCAGTGCTAGAGAGGCAGGGGTGCCCTACGAGCAGTACTTC
CSAREAGVPYEQYF
>TRBV29-1|.|many|TRBJ1-1
TGCAGCGTTGAAATTTACAGGGAACGTACTGAAGCTTTCTTT
CSVEIYRERTEAFF
>TRBV20-1|TRBD2|many|TRBJ2-5
TGCAGTGCTAGAGATAACAAGCGGGAGGGCCCGTCTTCCCAGTACTTC
CSARDNKREGPSSQYF
>TRBV7-2|.|few|TRBJ2-2
TGTGCCAGCAGCTTAGTTGGGGGGTACACCGGGGAGCTGTTTTTT
CASSLVGGYTGELFF
>TRBV27|.|many|TRBJ1-5
TGTGCCAGCAGTTTATCTGAGGGCGCCGCTTCGCCCCAGCATTTT
CASSLSEGAASPQHF
>TRBV6-1|.|.|TRBJ2-5
TGTGCCAGCAGCCTCACTCGCCCCCCAGAGACCCAGTACTTC
CASSLTRPPETQYF
>TRBV7-2|.|.|TRBJ1-6
TGTGCCAGCAGTGGGTGGGATTCACCCCTCCACTTT
CASSGWDSPLHF
>TRBV28|TRBD2|few|TRBJ2-1
TGTGCCAGCAGCGAACTAGCGGGGCCTCAAATCACCTACAATGAGCAGTTCTTC
CASSELAGPQITYNEQFF
>TRBV10-3|.|few|TRBJ2-7
TGTGCCATCACCTCTTCCGGGACCACCGGAGAGCAGTACTTC
CAITSSGTTGEQYF
>TRBV7-2|.|many|TRBJ2-7
TGTGCCAGCAGCCAACCTTCGCGGGAAAACTCCTACGAGCAGTACTTC
CASSQPSRENSYEQYF
>TRBV10-3|TRBD2|many|TRBJ2-7
TGTGCCATCAGCTCGGGACTAGCGGGAGGGTCCCTCGAGCAGTACTTC
CAISSGLAGGSLEQYF
>TRBV2|.|few|TRBJ1-6
TGTGCCAGCAGTGACCTTCCGGGTCCCTCACCCCTCCACTTT
CASSDLPGPSPLHF
>TRBV27|.|many|TRBJ1-1
TGTGCCAGCAGTCCAAACAGGGTCACTGAAGCTTTCTTT
CASSPNRVTEAFF
>TRBV9|.|.|TRBJ2-1
TGTGCCAGCAGCGTAGGCGGGGGCCTGGATGAGCAGTTCTTC
CASSVGGGLDEQFF
>TRBV15|.|many|TRBJ1-1
TGTGCCACCAGGCCCCCTGCGGCCACTGAAGCTTTCTTT
CATRPPAATEAFF
>TRBV7-8|.|many|TRBJ1-5
TGTGCCAGCAGCCTTTTTGGGGCGCGGGCTCAGCCCCAGCATTTT
CASSLFGARAQPQHF
>TRBV29-1|.|many|TRBJ2-5
TGCAGCGGGGCCGGGGCAGAAGAGACCCAGTACTTC
CSGAGAEETQYF
>TRBV27|.|many|TRBJ1-3
TGTGCCAGCAGTCTCTCAGGACCCTCTGGAAACACCATATATTTT
CASSLSGPSGNTIYF
>TRBV20-1|.|many|TRBJ2-1
TGCAGTGCTAGAGATCCTAGCGCATCCTACAATGAGCAGTTCTTC
CSARDPSASYNEQFF
>TRBV5-1|.|many|TRBJ1-3
TGCGCCAGCAGCTTGTTGGGCGCCCGCTCTGGAAACACCATATATTTT
CASSLLGARSGNTIYF
>TRBV5-6|.|many|TRBJ1-1
TGTGCCAGCAGCTGGGCTGGGAGGGACACTGAAGCTTTCTTT
CASSWAGRDTEAFF
>TRBV5-1|.|.|TRBJ2-7
TGCGCCAGCAGCTTGCCACCGGACGAGCAGTACTTC
CASSLPPDEQYF
>TRBV4-3|.|many|TRBJ2-2
TGCGCCAGCAGCCAAGATTTATCAGAGTGGAGTACCGGGGAGCTGTTTTTT
CASSQDLSEWSTGELFF
>TRBV6-1|TRBD1|few|TRBJ2-7
TGTGCCAGCAGTGAAGCGGTGACAGGGGGTTACGAGCAGTACTTC
CASSEAVTGGYEQYF
>TRBV6-2/TRBV6-3|TRBD1|.|TRBJ1-5
TGTGCCAGCCACAGGGGGGGGGAATCAGAACCCCAGCATTTT
CASHRGGESEPQHF
>TRBV4-3|.|many|TRBJ1-1
TGCGCCAGCAGCCAAGTCGGTCGGGCTGAAGCTTTCTTT
CASSQVGRAEAFF
>TRBV24-1|.|many|TRBJ2-3
TGTGCCACCAGTGATTTGAAGGAGCAGGCGGCTGCTAGCACAGATACGCAGTATTTT
CATSDLKEQAAASTDTQYF
>TRBV5-1|TRBD2|.|TRBJ2-3
TGCGCCAGCAGCCCCCTAGCGGGGGGGAGCACAGATACGCAGTATTTT
CASSPLAGGSTDTQYF
>TRBV5-1|TRBD2|many|TRBJ2-3
TGCGCCAGCAGGTCTAGCGGGGGGGCCGGAGATACGCAGTATTTT
CASRSSGGAGDTQYF
>TRBV18|.|.|TRBJ1-1
TGTGCCAGCTCACCTCCGGGACCGGGAGGGACTGAAGCTTTCTTT
CASSPPGPGGTEAFF
>TRBV15|.|many|TRBJ1-5
TGTGCCACCAGCAGAGGAAAAATAGGGGATAGCAATCAGCCCCAGCATTTT
CATSRGKIGDSNQPQHF
>TRBV21-1|.|many|TRBJ2-4
TGTGCCAGCAGACAGAACCAGCACAAAAACATTCAGTACTTC
CASRQNQHKNIQYF
>TRBV11-2|TRBD1|many|TRBJ1-5
TGTGCCAGCAGCTTAGGAAAGGGACAGGGAGGCCAGCCCCAGCATTTT
CASSLGKGQGGQPQHF
>TRBV2|TRBD2|many|TRBJ2-3
TGTGCGACTAGCGGGGATCGAGGCACGCAGTATTTT
CATSGDRGTQYF
>TRBV5-5|.|many|TRBJ1-4
TGTGCCAGCAGCTTGAGGATGGCTAATGAAAAACTGTTTTTT
CASSLRMANEKLFF
>TRBV28|.|many|TRBJ1-6
TGTGCCAGCAGTTCAGGATTTACTTCACCCCTCCACTTT
CASSSGFTSPLHF
>TRBV5-5|.|many|TRBJ1-2
TGTGCCAGCAGCTTGATGACGGCGGGGTATGGCTACACCTTC
CASSLMTAGYGYTF